This entry lists 15 T cell receptor beta chains sequenced from one sample in a study of neoadjuvant anti-PD-1 for oral cavity cancer. TCRdb keeps only in-frame clones here, not all; method: immunoSEQ multiplex PCR. The sample shows around 81,000 clones, approximately 80% of them seen only once. Sequenced here: PBMCs, sampled before nivolumab (anti-PD-1) treatment. The source is a person between 40 and 80 years old with oral cavity squamous cell carcinoma.

V usage is TRBV13 and J usage is TRBJ2-3; D is unresolved. Per germline, CDR1 PRHDT and CDR2 FYEKMQ (reference sequence). This CDR3 has 13 amino acids. With 5 bases removed from V and 1 base from J, the gap between germline ends came to 7 bases. This CDR3 is CASSIFGTDTQYF. CDR3 DNA: TGTGCCAGCAGCATCTTTGGCACAGATACGCAGTATTTT.

CDR3 residues: CASSLAASVREQFF. CDR3 nucleotides: TGCGCCAGCAGCTTGGCCGCTAGCGTCAGGGAGCAGTTCTTC. V usage is TRBV5-1 and J usage is TRBJ2-1; a possible D gene is TRBD2 (6 bases). Trimming pared 0 bases from V and 10 bases from J, leaving 14 bases between. The CDR3 has 14 residues. CDR1 SGHRS and CDR2 YFSETQ come from the germline V gene.

This chain connects TRBV6-1 to TRBJ2-3; D not resolved. Trimming removed 8 bases from V and 2 bases from J, with 17 bases in between. The CDR3 contains 15 residues. Germline V gene data show CDR1 as MNHNS and CDR2 as SASEGT. The CDR3 here is CASQEAGPHTDTQYF. DNA for the CDR3: TGTGCCAGCCAAGAGGCAGGTCCTCACACAGATACGCAGTATTTT.

The J gene is TRBJ1-3, the V gene TRBV30; D may be TRBD1 (6 bases). The V end lost 5 bases, the J end lost 2 bases, and 10 bases lay between the germline ends. Germline V gives CDR1 GTSNPN, CDR2 SVGIG (reference sequence). CDR3 size: 13 residues. In nucleotides, the CDR3 is TGTGCCTGGGACAGGACCCCTGGAAACACCATATATTTT. Its translation is CAWDRTPGNTIYF.

The gene calls are TRBV30 and TRBJ1-2; the D is unclear. CDR3 size: 13 residues. In germline, CDR1 is GTSNPN, CDR2 SVGIG (reference sequence). V was trimmed by 1 base and J by 6 bases, leaving 12 bases between them. CDR3 in DNA: TGTGCCTGGAGTGCCTCCGCTGCAAATGGCTACACCTTC. It is translated as CAWSASAANGYTF.

V is TRBV2 and J is TRBJ1-3; D is undetermined. V was cut by 6 bases and J by 0 bases, with 6 bases left in between. Germline V CDR1 and CDR2: SNHLY, FYNNEI. The CDR3 runs to 13 residues. The chain's CDR3 is CASSGLSGNTIYF. DNA of the CDR3: TGTGCCAGCAGCGGACTCTCTGGAAACACCATATATTTT. Based on the CDR3 plus reference TRBV2 and TRBJ1-3, the full variable domain is EPEVTQTPSHQVTQMGQEVILRCVPISNHLYFYWYRQILGQKVEFLVSFYNNEISEKSEIFDDQFSVERPDGSNFTLKIRSTKLEDSAMYFCASSGLSGNTIYFGEGSWLTVV.

The V call is TRBV6-1, the J call TRBJ1-5; TRBD1 might be the D (6 bases). With 1 base removed from V and 3 bases from J, the gap between germline ends came to 13 bases. Per germline, CDR1 MNHNS and CDR2 SASEGT. CDR3 length equals 16 residues. CDR3 amino acids: CASSEVAGENNQPQHF. The DNA for the CDR3 is TGTGCCAGCAGTGAAGTTGCAGGGGAGAACAATCAGCCCCAGCATTTT.

The V call is TRBV7-9, the J call TRBJ1-1; no clear D gene. The V gene's germline CDR1 is SEHNR and CDR2 FQNEAQ (reference sequence). V lost 7 bases and J lost 3, with 9 bases in between. There are 12 residues in the CDR3. The CDR3 coding sequence is TGTGCCAGCACGGCGGGGTACACTGAAGCTTTCTTT. Translation: CASTAGYTEAFF.

The V call is TRBV21-1, the J call TRBJ2-7. TRBV21-1 is assigned pseudogene status. The CDR3 is 12 residues long. The CDR3, as DNA: TGTGCCAGCAAAACCCGGACGCTCGAGCAGTACTTC. Translated, it gives CASKTRTLEQYF.

Note on this clone: Other DNA sequences from this sample encode an identical CDR3 as well. The chain joins TRBV30 to TRBJ1-1; D is uncertain. V was pared by 4 bases and J by 0 bases, with 6 bases between. This CDR3 has 12 residues. CDR1 and CDR2 (germline): GTSNPN, SVGIG (reference sequence). CDR3 sequence (DNA): TGTGCCTGGAATCAGTTGAACACTGAAGCTTTCTTT. Its translation is CAWNQLNTEAFF.

This clone was recorded once. The V call is TRBV6-1, the J call TRBJ2-4, with D unclear. Trimming removed 7 bases at V and 5 bases at J, with 9 bases between. Germline V gene lookup returns CDR1 MNHNS and CDR2 SASEGT. The CDR3 has 12 amino acids. The CDR3, as DNA: TGTGCCAGCATAGGACGGCAAAACATTCAGTACTTC. It yields the protein CASIGRQNIQYF.

The chain joins TRBV5-1 to TRBJ1-1; D is perhaps TRBD1 (5 bases). This CDR3 has 15 amino acids. Germline V CDR1 and CDR2: SGHRS, YFSETQ. Trimming left V 6 bases short and J 1 base short, with 16 bases between. Here the CDR3 reads CASTPAGRANTEAFF. The CDR3 nucleotides are TGCGCCAGCACGCCGGCAGGGCGAGCGAACACTGAAGCTTTCTTT.

The table lists this clone with a few counts. The chain combines TRBV19 with TRBJ1-1; possible D gene TRBD1, 6 bases. CDR1 LNHDA and CDR2 SQIVND come from the germline V gene (reference sequence). With 6 bases removed from V and 7 bases from J, the gap between germline ends came to 15 bases. The CDR3 covers 13 residues. The CDR3 nucleotides read TGTGCCAGTAGCAATCGGGGGGCCGTTGAAGCTTTCTTT. Amino acids: CASSNRGAVEAFF.

The chain combines TRBV30 with TRBJ2-7; 11 bases agree with TRBD1. Germline assignment: CDR1 GTSNPN and CDR2 SVGIG (reference sequence). CDR3 length: 14 residues. J was trimmed by 4 bases and V by 1 base; bases with no gene match: 3. CDR3 region: CAWSARDRGYEQYF. CDR3 bases: TGTGCCTGGAGTGCCCGGGACAGGGGGTACGAGCAGTACTTC.

This chain links TRBV7-2 with TRBJ1-1; 10 nucleotides match TRBD1. V dropped 1 base and J dropped 4; count of bases not matched to a gene: 6. CDR3 length equals 16 residues. CDR1 and CDR2 (germline): SGHTA, FQGNSA. The CDR3 spells CASSLVGGQGSTEAFF. The CDR3 DNA is TGTGCCAGCAGCTTAGTAGGGGGACAGGGGAGCACTGAAGCTTTCTTT.